One sample yielded the 13 T cell receptor beta chains listed below, sequenced in a study of patients and donors after allogeneic stem cell transplantation. TCRdb re-called the RT-PCR reads with MiXCR, one entry per CDR3 protein. The table shows approximately 430,000 distinct CDR3 sequences, with approximately 16% occurring only once. The sample was blood, either unsorted or a sorted T cell fraction (not recorded which). These receptors all stem from a human donor who was either an allogeneic HSCT recipient or a stem cell or donor lymphocyte infusion donor (not recorded which). It is not recorded whose cells these are; they may come from a transplant donor.

V gene TRBV6-5 combines with J gene TRBJ2-1, with no clear D. Germline V gene sequence: CDR1 MNHEY, CDR2 SVGAGI. Trimming left V 0 bases short and J 9 bases short, with 9 bases between. This CDR3 region has 13 residues. Here the CDR3 reads CASSYSSVGEQFF. CDR3 nucleotides: TGTGCCAGCAGTTACTCGTCTGTGGGTGAGCAGTTCTTC.

This clonotype was counted a few times. This sequence joins TRBV5-4 and TRBJ1-2; D may be TRBD1 (6 bases). CDR3 length equals 14 residues. V was trimmed by 4 bases and J by 3 bases, leaving 13 bases between them. Per germline, CDR1 SGHNT and CDR2 YYREEE (reference sequence). CDR3 sequence reads: CASSDNRDYYGYTF. In DNA form, the CDR3 reads TGTGCCAGCAGCGATAACAGGGATTACTATGGCTACACCTTC.

This clonotype was observed a few times. This chain connects TRBV7-9 to TRBJ2-4, with D unclear. Germline lookup yields CDR1 SEHNR and CDR2 FQNEAQ (reference sequence). Trimming removed 5 bases at V and 2 bases at J, with 10 bases between. This CDR3 is built from 14 residues. The CDR3: CASSPNRTKNIQYF. Here the CDR3 DNA reads TGTGCCAGCAGCCCCAACCGGACCAAAAACATTCAGTACTTC.

The chain links TRBV28 to TRBJ2-7; D is uncertain. The germline V gene encodes CDR1 MDHEN and CDR2 SYDVKM. The V end lost 3 bases, the J end lost 1 base, and 10 bases lay between the germline ends. This CDR3 region has 14 residues. DNA of the CDR3: TGTGCCAGCAGTTTCGGGCCGGGTTCCTACGAGCAGTACTTC. Its protein product is CASSFGPGSYEQYF.

This clonotype occurred many times. CDR3 amino acids: CASSLRTSNTGELFF. The CDR3 DNA sequence: TGCGCCAGCAGCTTGAGGACGTCCAACACCGGGGAGCTGTTTTTT. This rearrangement joins TRBV5-1 to TRBJ2-2; no firm D call. Germline V gives CDR1 SGHRS, CDR2 YFSETQ. The CDR3 loop spans 15 amino acids. V lost 1 base to trimming and J lost 2 bases, with 9 bases between them.

This clonotype has a count of ten or more. The J gene is TRBJ1-2, the V gene TRBV7-2; D may be TRBD1 (5 bases). Germline-derived CDR1 and CDR2 are SGHTA and FQGNSA. CDR3 size: 15 residues. Trimming left V 0 bases short and J 8 bases short, with 16 bases between. In DNA, the CDR3 is TGTGCCAGCAGCTTAGCGGGCAGGGAAGTGTGGGGCTACACCTTC. This codes for CASSLAGREVWGYTF.

The chain employs TRBV11-2 and TRBJ1-3; D remains ambiguous. This CDR3 is built from 13 residues. The germline V gene has CDR1 SGHAT and CDR2 FQNNGV. V was shortened by 4 bases and J by 4 bases, with 8 bases between the two germline ends. The CDR3 region has the DNA TGTGCCAGCAGCTCGCACCGGGGAAACACCATATATTTT. This sequence encodes CASSSHRGNTIYF.

The sample holds a few counts of this clonotype. The V gene is TRBV11-2, the J gene TRBJ2-2; D gene unclear. Trimming took off 5 bases at V and 7 bases at J, with 14 bases between the two ends. CDR3 length: 14 residues. CDR1 is SGHAT, CDR2 FQNNGV, per germline. CDR3 nucleotide sequence: TGTGCCAGCAGCCCTATATCACGATACGGGGAGCTGTTTTTT. Protein sequence: CASSPISRYGELFF.

The chain combines TRBV12-3 or TRBV12-4 with TRBJ1-1; 9 bases align to TRBD1. With 5 bases clipped from V and 4 bases from J, the junction kept 8 bases outside the gene matches. This CDR3 is 15 amino acids long. CDR3 region: CASSPQGARGTEAFF. The DNA of the CDR3 is TGTGCCAGCAGTCCACAGGGGGCACGGGGCACTGAAGCTTTCTTT.

This clonotype has a handful of counts. The CDR3 protein is CASSYVSTNTGELFF. The CDR3 DNA sequence: TGTGCCAGCAGTTACGTGAGTACGAACACCGGGGAGCTGTTTTTT. The rearrangement uses TRBV6-2 or TRBV6-3 and TRBJ2-2; D not resolved. The CDR3 length is 15 residues. CDR1 is MNHEY and CDR2 is SVGEGT in the germline V gene. Trimming cost V 2 bases and J 0 bases, with 7 bases left between them.

This clonotype occurred many times. V is TRBV4-3 and J is TRBJ2-5; 8 bases line up with TRBD2. Germline V gene sequence: CDR1 LGHNA, CDR2 YSLEER. The CDR3 covers 13 residues. Losses at the gene ends were 1 base for V and 12 bases for J; bases not matched to a gene: 7. The CDR3: CASSQVPWTSKYF. The CDR3 DNA reads as TGCGCCAGCAGCCAAGTCCCTTGGACTAGCAAGTACTTC.

This clonotype was counted a few times. The chain uses TRBV5-1 and TRBJ2-5; no clear D gene. The ends were cut back, 6 bases at V and 1 base at J, with 10 bases in the middle. The CDR3 contains 13 residues. The germline CDR1 and CDR2 sequences are SGHRS and YFSETQ. In DNA form, the CDR3 reads TGCGCCAGCAAGCGTCCTTCCCAAGAGACCCAGTACTTC. Its protein is CASKRPSQETQYF.

The table lists this clonotype with a few counts. This chain joins TRBV27 and TRBJ2-4; D gene uncertain. V lost 4 bases and J 0 bases, leaving 10 bases between the germline ends. In germline, CDR1 is MNHEY, CDR2 SMNVEV (reference sequence). The CDR3 loop spans 15 amino acids. The CDR3: CASSSDRLAKNIQYF. The CDR3 coding sequence is TGTGCCAGCAGTTCAGACCGACTAGCCAAAAACATTCAGTACTTC.